Below, 23 T cell receptor beta chains from the same sample are listed, as sequenced in a study of cytomegalovirus exposure and HLA in healthy donors. Sequenced by immunoSEQ multiplex PCR; TCRdb stores in-frame clones only, minus some. The sample lists around 140,000 clones; approximately 86% were seen once. Sequences were obtained from PBMCs. The receptors shown here come from a young man in good health and CMV-seropositive.

The chain uses TRBV29-1 and TRBJ1-2; the D is unclear. This CDR3 spans 12 amino acids. From germline, CDR1 is SQVTM and CDR2 ANQGSEA. With 3 bases removed from V and 5 bases from J, the gap between germline ends came to 10 bases. The CDR3 protein is CSVDSGRYGYTF. The CDR3 region has the DNA TGCAGCGTTGATTCGGGAAGGTATGGCTACACCTTC.

The CDR3 sequence is CASSVTTSSYNEQFF. DNA of the CDR3: TGTGCCAGCAGCGTAACTACCTCATCCTACAATGAGCAGTTCTTC. The chain couples TRBV9 to TRBJ2-1; D not certain. The V and J ends lost 1 base and 1 base respectively, with 9 bases between them. The germline CDR1 and CDR2 sequences are SGDLS and YYNGEE. The CDR3 has 15 residues.

The J gene is TRBJ1-2, the V gene TRBV7-6; 11 bases agree with TRBD1. The CDR3 loop spans 15 amino acids. J lost 5 bases, V lost 4 bases, and 6 bases had no gene match. Germline values: CDR1 SGHVS, CDR2 FNYEAQ. The CDR3 DNA is TGTGCCAGCAGCTCCGGACAGGGGGCGATTTATGGCTACACCTTC. Translation gives CASSSGQGAIYGYTF.

The chain has TRBV20-1 and TRBJ1-2, with D possibly TRBD1 on 5 matching bases. The germline V gene encodes CDR1 DFQATT and CDR2 SNEGSKA (reference sequence). V lost 3 bases and J 8 bases, leaving 10 bases between the germline ends. This CDR3 is built from 11 residues. The CDR3 bases are TGCAGTGCTAGTGGCAGGACAGGCTACACCTTC. Encoded protein: CSASGRTGYTF.

The rearrangement links TRBV30 to TRBJ1-1, with no clear D. V lost 2 bases to trimming and J lost 5 bases, with 6 bases between them. Germline values: CDR1 GTSNPN, CDR2 SVGIG (reference sequence). CDR3 length: 11 residues. This chain's CDR3 is CAWSQYTEAFF. CDR3 sequence (DNA): TGTGCCTGGAGTCAGTATACTGAAGCTTTCTTT.

V is TRBV11-3 and J is TRBJ2-3; 7 nucleotides agree with TRBD1. CDR3 length: 14 amino acids. The J segment lost 6 bases and the V segment lost 5 bases, leaving 8 bases of the junction unmatched. The germline gives CDR1 SGHNT, CDR2 YENEEA. CDR3 region: CASSTNRGSDTQYF. CDR3 sequence (DNA): TGTGCCAGCAGCACGAACAGGGGCAGTGATACGCAGTATTTT.

The gene calls are TRBV9 and TRBJ2-5; 8 bases match TRBD1. Germline CDR1 reads SGDLS; CDR2 reads YYNGEE. The CDR3 runs 15 residues. The V and J ends lost 4 bases and 7 bases, in that order; junction bases with no gene match: 12. CDR3 coding DNA: TGTGCCAGCAGCCGACTCGGGACAGGACGGGTGACCCAGTACTTC. Encoded protein: CASSRLGTGRVTQYF. Filled out from reference TRBV9 and TRBJ2-5, the complete variable domain reads DSGVTQTPKHLITATGQRVTLRCSPRSGDLSVYWYQQSLDQGLQFLIQYYNGEERAKGNILERFSAQQFPDLHSELNLSSLELGDSALYFCASSRLGTGRVTQYFGPGTRLLVL.

As to this clone: Other DNA sequences in the sample encode the same CDR3. J is TRBJ2-1 and V is TRBV27; possibly TRBD2 for D (6 bases). Germline V CDR1 and CDR2: MNHEY, SMNVEV (reference sequence). V dropped 5 bases and J dropped 0 bases, with 8 bases sitting between them. This CDR3 spans 14 amino acids. The CDR3 spells CASSLSGSYNEQFF. DNA for the CDR3: TGTGCCAGCAGTCTTAGCGGCTCCTACAATGAGCAGTTCTTC.

In DNA, the CDR3 is TGTGCCAGCAGCTCCAACAGGGGGCCCGTGAACACTGAAGCTTTCTTT. It yields the protein CASSSNRGPVNTEAFF. The rearrangement links TRBV7-9 to TRBJ1-1, with 9 nucleotides matching TRBD1. V dropped 4 bases and J dropped 0; count of bases not matched to a gene: 6. Looked up from germline, CDR1 is SEHNR and CDR2 is FQNEAQ (reference sequence). The CDR3 runs to 16 residues.

The chain couples TRBV4-2 to TRBJ2-3; 7 bases map to TRBD1. Germline CDR1 is LGHNA and CDR2 is YNFKEQ. V lost 4 bases to trimming and J lost 2 bases; unmatched junction nucleotides: 3. The CDR3 covers 14 residues. The CDR3 DNA is TGTGCCAGCAGCCTTGGGACAGCCACAGATACGCAGTATTTT. Translated, it gives CASSLGTATDTQYF.

The chain links TRBV27 to TRBJ1-5; 7 nucleotides line up with TRBD1. The germline gives CDR1 MNHEY, CDR2 SMNVEV (reference sequence). V lost 6 bases, J lost 3 bases, and 8 bases stayed unmatched. The CDR3 runs to 15 residues. The CDR3 region is CASRPGQQFNQPQHF. The CDR3 DNA follows: TGTGCCAGCAGACCGGGACAGCAGTTCAATCAGCCCCAGCATTTT.

The chain combines TRBV6-6 with TRBJ1-1; weak D call: TRBD1 (5 bases). Germline loops: CDR1 MNHNY, CDR2 SVGAGI (reference sequence). V gave up 0 bases and J gave up 8 bases, with 13 bases separating them. The CDR3 is 14 residues long. CDR3 loop: CASSYSTGGVEAFF. CDR3 bases: TGTGCCAGCAGTTACTCAACTGGAGGGGTCGAAGCTTTCTTT.

V is TRBV19 and J is TRBJ2-7; 11 bases map to TRBD1. J gave up 2 bases and V 4 bases, and 4 bases lay outside the gene matches. CDR3 length: 15 residues. Germline values: CDR1 LNHDA, CDR2 SQIVND (reference sequence). The CDR3 DNA reads as TGTGCCAGTAGTACCGGGGACAGGGGGACCTACGAGCAGTACTTC. Amino acid sequence: CASSTGDRGTYEQYF.

The V gene is TRBV11-2, the J gene TRBJ2-1, with D maybe TRBD1 (5 bases). The V and J ends lost 2 bases and 8 bases respectively, with 13 bases between them. The CDR3 is 14 amino acids. Germline-derived CDR1 and CDR2 are SGHAT and FQNNGV. The CDR3 loop reads CASSLIRDGHEQFF. DNA for the CDR3: TGTGCCAGCAGCTTAATCAGGGATGGGCATGAGCAGTTCTTC.

In DNA, the CDR3 is TGTGCCAGCAGCTTGAATTACAGGGATTCACCCCTCCACTTT. Its translation: CASSLNYRDSPLHF. V and J are TRBV5-5 and TRBJ1-6; possibly TRBD1 for D (6 bases). The ends were cut back, 1 base at V and 8 bases at J, with 10 bases in the middle. The CDR3 loop spans 14 amino acids. In germline, CDR1 is SGHKS, CDR2 YYEKEE (reference sequence).

The chain joins TRBV19 to TRBJ1-2; 7 nucleotides line up with TRBD1. This CDR3 comprises 15 residues. Trimming took 5 bases from V and 7 from J; bases not matched to a gene: 13. Germline CDR1 LNHDA, CDR2 SQIVND (reference sequence). This CDR3 reads CASSLSTGSLGGYTF. CDR3 in DNA: TGTGCCAGTAGTTTATCGACAGGGTCTTTGGGTGGCTACACCTTC.

This clone was observed a handful of times. This rearrangement joins TRBV19 to TRBJ2-3, with D possibly matching TRBD2 (5 bases). Germline V gene sequence: CDR1 LNHDA, CDR2 SQIVND (reference sequence). The CDR3 is 16 residues long. V was clipped by 5 bases and J by 1 base, with 16 bases between them. Here the CDR3 DNA reads TGTGCCAGTAGTCCCCGGGGTAGCTACCGCACAGATACGCAGTATTTT. Protein product: CASSPRGSYRTDTQYF.

For the CDR3, the DNA is TGCGCCAGCAGCCGGAACACAGGGGTTGGTAGCACTGAAGCTTTCTTT. Its protein is CASSRNTGVGSTEAFF. The chain recombines TRBV4-1 with TRBJ1-1, with TRBD1 identical over 7 bases. Germline values: CDR1 MGHRA, CDR2 YSYEKL. The length of the CDR3 is 16 residues. The J segment lost 4 bases and the V segment lost 4 bases, leaving 12 bases of the junction unmatched.

The genes are TRBV6-6 and TRBJ2-1; 8 bases map to TRBD1. Per the germline V gene, CDR1 is MNHNY and CDR2 is SVGAGI (reference sequence). The junction had 3 bases not matched to a gene; V was cut back by 4 bases and J by 1 base. The CDR3 length is 15 residues. The DNA of the CDR3 is TGTGCCAGCAGTTCCCGGACAGGGTCCTACAATGAGCAGTTCTTC. Translation gives CASSSRTGSYNEQFF.

This clone was seen only once. The V gene is TRBV21-1, the J gene TRBJ1-2; TRBD1 is the table's D call and was not checked against the DNA. TRBV21-1 corresponds to a pseudogene. The CDR3 is 12 amino acids. Written as DNA, the CDR3 is TGTGCCCCAAATACAGCAGAGAATGGCTACACCTTC. Its translation is CAPNTAENGYTF.

The V call is TRBV30, the J call TRBJ1-6; TRBD1 agrees at 11 bases. V shed 3 bases, J shed 10 bases, and the junction held 5 bases outside the gene matches. Looked up from germline, CDR1 is GTSNPN and CDR2 is SVGIG (reference sequence). The CDR3 runs 14 residues. The CDR3 here is CAWRGQGVDSPLHF. In DNA form, the CDR3 reads TGTGCCTGGAGGGGACAGGGGGTAGACTCACCCCTCCACTTT.

The chain joins TRBV27 to TRBJ2-1, with TRBD2 matching over 7 bases. The CDR3 extends over 16 amino acids. Germline trimming cut 5 bases from V and 0 bases from J; bases unmatched to any gene: 7. Per germline, CDR1 MNHEY and CDR2 SMNVEV (reference sequence). The CDR3 sequence: CASSSLGGGSYNEQFF. The CDR3 nucleotides read TGTGCCAGCAGTAGTCTAGGCGGGGGCTCCTACAATGAGCAGTTCTTC.

The rearrangement links TRBV6-1 to TRBJ2-5; TRBD2 matches 10 bases. V shed 6 bases, J shed 3 bases, and the junction held 4 bases outside the gene matches. The CDR3 is 14 residues long. In germline, CDR1 is MNHNS, CDR2 SASEGT. CDR3: CASRAGGGKETQYF. The CDR3 DNA reads as TGTGCCAGCAGAGCGGGAGGGGGTAAAGAGACCCAGTACTTC.